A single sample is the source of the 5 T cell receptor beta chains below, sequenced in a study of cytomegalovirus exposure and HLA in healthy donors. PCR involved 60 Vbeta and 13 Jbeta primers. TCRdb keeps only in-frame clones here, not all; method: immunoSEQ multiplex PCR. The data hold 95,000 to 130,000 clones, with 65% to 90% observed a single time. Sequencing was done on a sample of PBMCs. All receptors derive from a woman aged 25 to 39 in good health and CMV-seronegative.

The CDR3: CASSRGQRNTGELFF. The CDR3 DNA follows: TGTGCCAGCAGCCGGGGACAGAGGAACACCGGGGAGCTGTTTTTT. The rearrangement links TRBV5-5 to TRBJ2-2; TRBD1 matches 7 bases. The CDR3 extends over 15 amino acids. Germline lookup yields CDR1 SGHKS and CDR2 YYEKEE (reference sequence). The ends lost 4 bases at V and 1 base at J; junction bases unmatched: 4.

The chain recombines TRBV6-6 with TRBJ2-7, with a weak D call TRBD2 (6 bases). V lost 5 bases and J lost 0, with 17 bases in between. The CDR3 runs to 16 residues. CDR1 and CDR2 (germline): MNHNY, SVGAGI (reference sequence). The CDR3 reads CASSTSGGRTSYEQYF. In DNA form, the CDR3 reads TGTGCCAGCAGTACCTCTGGGGGGAGGACCTCCTACGAGCAGTACTTC.

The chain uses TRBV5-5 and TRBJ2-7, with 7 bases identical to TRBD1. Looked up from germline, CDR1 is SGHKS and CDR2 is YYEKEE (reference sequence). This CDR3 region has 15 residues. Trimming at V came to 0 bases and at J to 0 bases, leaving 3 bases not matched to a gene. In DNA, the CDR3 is TGTGCCAGCAGCTTGGAACAGGGGAGCTCCTACGAGCAGTACTTC. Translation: CASSLEQGSSYEQYF.

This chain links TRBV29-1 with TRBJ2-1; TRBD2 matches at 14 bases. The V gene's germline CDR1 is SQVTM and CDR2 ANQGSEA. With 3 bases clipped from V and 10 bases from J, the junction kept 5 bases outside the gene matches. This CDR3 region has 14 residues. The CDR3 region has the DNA TGCAGCGTTGAGGGGACTAGCGGGAGTCCCGAGCAGTTCTTC. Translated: CSVEGTSGSPEQFF.

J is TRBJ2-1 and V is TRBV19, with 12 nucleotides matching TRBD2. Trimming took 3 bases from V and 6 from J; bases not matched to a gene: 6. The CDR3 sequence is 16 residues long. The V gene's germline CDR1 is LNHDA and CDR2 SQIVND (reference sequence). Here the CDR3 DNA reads TGTGCCAGTAGTATGTGGCTAGCGGGAGGGCCCAATGAGCAGTTCTTC. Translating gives CASSMWLAGGPNEQFF.